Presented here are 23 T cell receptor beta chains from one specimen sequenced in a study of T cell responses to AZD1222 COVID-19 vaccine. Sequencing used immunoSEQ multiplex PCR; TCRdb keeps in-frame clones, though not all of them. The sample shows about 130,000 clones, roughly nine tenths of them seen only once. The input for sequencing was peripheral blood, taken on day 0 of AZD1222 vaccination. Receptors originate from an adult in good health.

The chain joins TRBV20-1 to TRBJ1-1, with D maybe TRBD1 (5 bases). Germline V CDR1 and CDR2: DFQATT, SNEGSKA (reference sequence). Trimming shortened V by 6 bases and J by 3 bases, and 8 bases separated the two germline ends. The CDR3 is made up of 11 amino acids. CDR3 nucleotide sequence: TGCAGTGCCCGGGACGACACTGAAGCTTTCTTT. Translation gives CSARDDTEAFF.

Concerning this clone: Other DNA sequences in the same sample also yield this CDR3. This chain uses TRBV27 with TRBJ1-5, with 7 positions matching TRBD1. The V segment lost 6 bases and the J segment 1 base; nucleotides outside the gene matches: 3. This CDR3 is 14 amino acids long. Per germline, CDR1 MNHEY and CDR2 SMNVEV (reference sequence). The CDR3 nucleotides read TGTGCCAGCAGCCCGGGACAGAGCAATCAGCCCCAGCATTTT. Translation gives CASSPGQSNQPQHF.

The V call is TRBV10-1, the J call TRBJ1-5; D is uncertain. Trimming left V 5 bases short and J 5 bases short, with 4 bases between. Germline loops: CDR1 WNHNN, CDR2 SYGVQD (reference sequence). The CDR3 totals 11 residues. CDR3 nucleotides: TGCGCCAGCAGTAATTATCAGCCCCAGCATTTT. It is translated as CASSNYQPQHF.

The CDR3 loop is CSVEFGTGSSYNEQFF. CDR3 nucleotides: TGCAGCGTTGAATTTGGGACTGGGAGCTCCTACAATGAGCAGTTCTTC. The chain carries TRBV29-1 and TRBJ2-1, with TRBD2 as a possible D gene (6 bases). The germline V gene encodes CDR1 SQVTM and CDR2 ANQGSEA. The CDR3 runs to 16 residues. The ends were cut back, 2 bases at V and 0 bases at J, with 14 bases in the middle.

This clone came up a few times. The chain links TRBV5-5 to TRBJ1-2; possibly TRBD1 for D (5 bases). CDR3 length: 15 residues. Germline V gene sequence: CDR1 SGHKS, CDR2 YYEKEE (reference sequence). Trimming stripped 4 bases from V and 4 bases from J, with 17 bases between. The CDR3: CASSEGPSPLYGYTF. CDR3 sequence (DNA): TGTGCCAGCAGCGAGGGACCTAGCCCCCTCTATGGCTACACCTTC.

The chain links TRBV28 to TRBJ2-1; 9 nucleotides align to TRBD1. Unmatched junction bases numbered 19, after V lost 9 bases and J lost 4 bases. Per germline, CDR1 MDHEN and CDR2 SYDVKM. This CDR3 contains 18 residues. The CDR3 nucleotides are TGTGCCAGACCTTATAAACCCCCACGGACAGGGGTTTACAATGAGCAGTTCTTC. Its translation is CARPYKPPRTGVYNEQFF.

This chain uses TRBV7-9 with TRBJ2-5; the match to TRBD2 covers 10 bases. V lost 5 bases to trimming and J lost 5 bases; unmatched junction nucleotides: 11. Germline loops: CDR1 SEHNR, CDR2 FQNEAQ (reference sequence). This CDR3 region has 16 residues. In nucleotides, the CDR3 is TGTGCCAGCAGCCCCGGGACTAGCGTCGGTGTGGAGACCCAGTACTTC. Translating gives CASSPGTSVGVETQYF.

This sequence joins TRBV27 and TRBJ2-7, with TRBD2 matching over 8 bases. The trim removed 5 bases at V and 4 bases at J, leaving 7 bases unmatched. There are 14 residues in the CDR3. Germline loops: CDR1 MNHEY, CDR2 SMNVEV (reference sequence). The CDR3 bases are TGTGCCAGCAGTAGTAGCGGGACCTTTTACGAGCAGTACTTC. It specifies CASSSSGTFYEQYF.

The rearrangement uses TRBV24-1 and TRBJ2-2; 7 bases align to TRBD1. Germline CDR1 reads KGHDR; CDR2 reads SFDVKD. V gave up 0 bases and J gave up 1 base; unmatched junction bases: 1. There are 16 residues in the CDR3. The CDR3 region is CATSDLGTENTGELFF. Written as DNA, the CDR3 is TGTGCCACCAGTGATTTGGGGACAGAGAACACCGGGGAGCTGTTTTTT.

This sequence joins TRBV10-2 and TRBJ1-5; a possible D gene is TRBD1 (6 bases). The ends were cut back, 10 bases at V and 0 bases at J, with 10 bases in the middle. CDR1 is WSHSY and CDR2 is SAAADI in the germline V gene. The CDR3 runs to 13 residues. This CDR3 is CATTGYSNQPQHF. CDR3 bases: TGCGCCACCACAGGGTATAGCAATCAGCCCCAGCATTTT.

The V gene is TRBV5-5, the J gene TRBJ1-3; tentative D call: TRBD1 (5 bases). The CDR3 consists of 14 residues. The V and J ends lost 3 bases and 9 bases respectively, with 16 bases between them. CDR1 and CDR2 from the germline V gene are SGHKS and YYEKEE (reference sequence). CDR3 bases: TGTGCCAGCAGCTGGGACGACGGGGTTGGCACCATATATTTT. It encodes CASSWDDGVGTIYF.

The CDR3 loop reads CASGLTGAESLFF. The CDR3 DNA reads TGTGCCAGCGGGTTGACAGGAGCCGAAAGTCTGTTTTTT. The chain joins TRBV2 to TRBJ1-4, with D perhaps TRBD1 (6 bases). This CDR3 is built from 13 residues. V lost 8 bases and J lost 14, with 21 bases in between. Per the germline V gene, CDR1 is SNHLY and CDR2 is FYNNEI.

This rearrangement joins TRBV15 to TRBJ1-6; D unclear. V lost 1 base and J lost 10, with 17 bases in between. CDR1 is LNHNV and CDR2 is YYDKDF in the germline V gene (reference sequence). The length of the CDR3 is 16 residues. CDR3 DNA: TGTGCCACCAGCAGAGCGGGTAGGGCAGGACTCTCACCCCTCCACTTT. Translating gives CATSRAGRAGLSPLHF.

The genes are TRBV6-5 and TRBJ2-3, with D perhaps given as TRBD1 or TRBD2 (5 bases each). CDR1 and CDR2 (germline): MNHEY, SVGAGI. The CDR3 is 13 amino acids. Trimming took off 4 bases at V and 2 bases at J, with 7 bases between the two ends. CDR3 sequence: CASSWDLTDTQYF. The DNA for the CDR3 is TGTGCCAGCAGTTGGGACCTCACAGATACGCAGTATTTT.

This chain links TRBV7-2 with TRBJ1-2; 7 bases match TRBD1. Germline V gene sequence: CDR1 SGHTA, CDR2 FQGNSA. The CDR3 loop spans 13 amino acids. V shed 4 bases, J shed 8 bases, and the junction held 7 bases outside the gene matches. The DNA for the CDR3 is TGTGCCAGCAGCTCCTTTCAGGGGGTAGGCTACACCTTC. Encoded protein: CASSSFQGVGYTF.

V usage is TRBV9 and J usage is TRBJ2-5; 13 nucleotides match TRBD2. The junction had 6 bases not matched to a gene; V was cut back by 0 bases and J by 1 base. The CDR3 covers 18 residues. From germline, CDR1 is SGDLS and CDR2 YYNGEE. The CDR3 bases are TGTGCCAGCAGCGTAGGTTGGACTAGCGGGGGCCTCCAAGAGACCCAGTACTTC. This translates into CASSVGWTSGGLQETQYF.

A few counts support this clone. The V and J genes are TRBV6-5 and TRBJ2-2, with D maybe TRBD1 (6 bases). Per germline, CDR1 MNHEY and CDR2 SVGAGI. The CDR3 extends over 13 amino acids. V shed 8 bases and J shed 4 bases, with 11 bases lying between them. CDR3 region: CASEDRITGELFF. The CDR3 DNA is TGTGCCAGCGAGGACAGAATCACCGGGGAGCTGTTTTTT.

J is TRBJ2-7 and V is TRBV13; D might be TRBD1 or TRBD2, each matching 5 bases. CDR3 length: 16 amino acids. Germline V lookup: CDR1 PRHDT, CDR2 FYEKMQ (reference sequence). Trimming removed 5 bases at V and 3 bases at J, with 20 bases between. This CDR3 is CASSVRHRDLHYEQYF. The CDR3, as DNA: TGTGCCAGCAGCGTCCGTCACCGGGACCTCCACTACGAGCAGTACTTC.

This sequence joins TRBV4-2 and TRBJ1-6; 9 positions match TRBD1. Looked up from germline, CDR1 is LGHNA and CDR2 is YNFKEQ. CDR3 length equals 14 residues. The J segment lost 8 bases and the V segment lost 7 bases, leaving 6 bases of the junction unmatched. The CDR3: CASTRDREDSPLHF. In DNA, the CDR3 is TGTGCCAGCACCCGGGACAGGGAGGATTCACCCCTCCACTTT.

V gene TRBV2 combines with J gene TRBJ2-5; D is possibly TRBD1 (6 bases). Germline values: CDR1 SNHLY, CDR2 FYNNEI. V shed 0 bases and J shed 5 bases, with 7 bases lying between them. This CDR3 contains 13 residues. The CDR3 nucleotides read TGTGCCAGCAGTGAAGCGAGGGGGGAGACCCAGTACTTC. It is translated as CASSEARGETQYF. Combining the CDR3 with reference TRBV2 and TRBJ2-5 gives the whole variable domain EPEVTQTPSHQVTQMGQEVILRCVPISNHLYFYWYRQILGQKVEFLVSFYNNEISEKSEIFDDQFSVERPDGSNFTLKIRSTKLEDSAMYFCASSEARGETQYFGPGTRLLVL.

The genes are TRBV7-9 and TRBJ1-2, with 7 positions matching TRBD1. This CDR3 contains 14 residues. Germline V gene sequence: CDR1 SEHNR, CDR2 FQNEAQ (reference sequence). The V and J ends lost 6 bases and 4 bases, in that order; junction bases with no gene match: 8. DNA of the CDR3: TGTGCCAGCAGGGGACGACAGGGCCTCTATGGCTACACCTTC. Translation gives CASRGRQGLYGYTF.

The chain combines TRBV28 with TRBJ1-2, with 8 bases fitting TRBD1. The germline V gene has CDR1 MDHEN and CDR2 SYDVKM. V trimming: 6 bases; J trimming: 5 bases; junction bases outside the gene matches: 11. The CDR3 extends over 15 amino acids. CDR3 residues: CASSPMDRDGYGYTF. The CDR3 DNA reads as TGTGCCAGCAGCCCTATGGACAGGGACGGGTATGGCTACACCTTC.

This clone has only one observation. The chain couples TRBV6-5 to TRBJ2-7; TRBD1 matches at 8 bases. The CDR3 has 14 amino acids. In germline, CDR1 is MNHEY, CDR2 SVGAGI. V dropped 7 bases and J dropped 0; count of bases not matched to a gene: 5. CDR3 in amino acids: CASTGQGNSYEQYF. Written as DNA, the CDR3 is TGTGCCAGCACCGGACAGGGCAACTCCTACGAGCAGTACTTC.